This record looks at one TCR beta chain sequence and its context. This table comes from immunoSEQ multiplex PCR, and its TCRdb copy is limited to in-frame clones, with some not included. The sample has around 67,000 clones; around 87% are singletons. The data originate from a study of technical replicates of blood from a few donors. Germline CDR1 reads SGHDT; CDR2 reads YYEEEE. Trimming took off 0 bases at V and 5 bases at J, with 14 bases between the two ends. The CDR3 is made up of 15 amino acids. The receptor was isolated from a human donor in good health. Some clones in this sample may be carry-over from other donors' samples. V usage is TRBV5-6 and J usage is TRBJ1-1; D unresolved. The material sequenced was PBMCs. CDR3 amino acids: CASSLDPGVETEAFF. DNA of the CDR3: TGTGCCAGCAGCTTGGATCCCGGGGTAGAGACTGAAGCTTTCTTT.